Following are 11 T cell receptor beta chains from one sample sequenced in a study of T cell responses to AZD1222 COVID-19 vaccine. Libraries were prepared by immunoSEQ multiplex PCR; TCRdb keeps only in-frame clonotypes and omits some of them. Of 85,000 to 95,000 clones listed, 90% were seen once; the top ten hold more than 7.5%. This sample comprised peripheral blood, obtained on day 0 of AZD1222 vaccination. The receptors derive from an adult in good health.

V and J are TRBV18 and TRBJ2-7; 8 bases are a match to TRBD1. From germline, CDR1 is KGHSH and CDR2 LQKENI. J gave up 9 bases and V 8 bases, and 12 bases lay outside the gene matches. The CDR3 covers 13 residues. CDR3 sequence: CASRDRSRDGQYF. CDR3 DNA: TGTGCCAGCCGGGACAGGTCGCGAGATGGGCAGTACTTC.

V is TRBV19 and J is TRBJ1-1; perhaps TRBD1 as D (5 bases). The germline V and J ends were trimmed by 6 bases and 6 bases, with 17 bases remaining between them. Germline CDR1 reads LNHDA; CDR2 reads SQIVND (reference sequence). The CDR3 totals 14 residues. The CDR3 sequence: CASRGLRVGPEAFF. CDR3 nucleotide sequence: TGTGCCAGTAGAGGCCTCAGGGTAGGGCCTGAAGCTTTCTTT.

This clone was observed a single time. V and J are TRBV3-1 (or the pseudogene TRBV3-2) and TRBJ2-7; 9 nucleotides align to TRBD1. The CDR3 runs to 15 residues. With 1 base clipped from V and 2 bases from J, the junction kept 3 bases outside the gene matches. Germline V gives CDR1 LGHDT, CDR2 YNNKEL (reference sequence). CDR3 DNA: TGTGCCAGCAGCCAAGGGACAGGGGCCCCCTACGAGCAGTACTTC. Its protein product is CASSQGTGAPYEQYF.

This chain uses TRBV7-2 with TRBJ2-1, with D possibly TRBD2 on 6 matching bases. V was pared by 5 bases and J by 1 base, with 9 bases between. Germline V gene sequence: CDR1 SGHTA, CDR2 FQGNSA. The CDR3 is made up of 14 amino acids. The CDR3 DNA sequence: TGTGCCAGCAGCCACCGGGGGTCCTACAATGAGCAGTTCTTC. Translated, it gives CASSHRGSYNEQFF.

The gene calls are TRBV6-7 and TRBJ2-7; weak D call: TRBD1 (6 bases). TRBV6-7 has ORF status, its function being uncertain. V was pared by 4 bases and J by 0 bases, with 13 bases between. The CDR3 extends over 15 amino acids. This CDR3 reads CASSLGHPLSYEQYF. CDR3 sequence (DNA): TGTGCCAGCAGTTTGGGACACCCCCTCTCCTACGAGCAGTACTTC.

This chain connects TRBV19 to TRBJ1-3; D is uncertain. The CDR3 extends over 16 amino acids. V lost 1 base and J lost 7, with 17 bases in between. Per the germline V gene, CDR1 is LNHDA and CDR2 is SQIVND (reference sequence). The CDR3 region is CASSIAEVFGWNTIYF. In DNA form, the CDR3 reads TGTGCCAGTAGTATAGCGGAGGTCTTCGGTTGGAACACCATATATTTT.

The rearrangement joins TRBV5-6 to TRBJ2-3, with 7 bases identical to TRBD2. CDR1 is SGHDT and CDR2 is YYEEEE in the germline V gene. V dropped 4 bases and J dropped 0; count of bases not matched to a gene: 5. The CDR3 extends over 15 amino acids. The CDR3 is CASSQLAASTDTQYF. CDR3 nucleotide sequence: TGTGCCAGCAGCCAGCTAGCGGCTAGCACAGATACGCAGTATTTT.

For the CDR3, the DNA is TGTGCCAGCACCGACCCTCCGGACAGACTGAACACTGAAGCTTTCTTT. Translation: CASTDPPDRLNTEAFF. The rearrangement joins TRBV19 to TRBJ1-1; a possible D gene is TRBD1 (6 bases). Germline CDR1 and CDR2: LNHDA and SQIVND (reference sequence). V was clipped by 9 bases and J by 0 bases, with 20 bases between them. CDR3 length equals 16 residues.

This clone has more than one count but fewer than ten. The rearrangement links TRBV7-3 to TRBJ2-5; tentatively, D is TRBD2 (6 bases). Trimming left V 5 bases short and J 0 bases short, with 10 bases between. Germline V CDR1 and CDR2: SGHTA, FQGTGA. This CDR3 has 14 residues. CDR3 sequence (DNA): TGTGCCAGCAGCCCTTCGGGGGACCAAGAGACCCAGTACTTC. This translates into CASSPSGDQETQYF.

V is TRBV7-3 and J is TRBJ2-7; TRBD1 is a possible D gene (5 bases). Germline-derived CDR1 and CDR2 are SGHTA and FQGTGA. This CDR3 is 13 amino acids long. Trimming left V 2 bases short and J 3 bases short, with 8 bases between. Written as DNA, the CDR3 is TGTGCCAGCAGCTTATATACAGGCTACGAGCAGTACTTC. Translation: CASSLYTGYEQYF. The whole variable domain, filled in from reference TRBV7-3 and TRBJ2-7, reads GAGVSQTPSNKVTEKGKYVELRCDPISGHTALYWYRQSLGQGPEFLIYFQGTGAADDSGLPNDRFFAVRPEGSVSTLKIQRTERGDSAVYLCASSLYTGYEQYFGPGTRLTVT.

The chain combines TRBV24-1 with TRBJ2-2; D is uncertain. This CDR3 contains 14 residues. The V end was cut by 9 bases, the J end by 6 bases, with 16 bases between. The germline V gene encodes CDR1 KGHDR and CDR2 SFDVKD. The CDR3 sequence: CATERVGHAGELFF. CDR3 in DNA: TGTGCCACCGAACGGGTAGGCCATGCCGGGGAGCTGTTTTTT.